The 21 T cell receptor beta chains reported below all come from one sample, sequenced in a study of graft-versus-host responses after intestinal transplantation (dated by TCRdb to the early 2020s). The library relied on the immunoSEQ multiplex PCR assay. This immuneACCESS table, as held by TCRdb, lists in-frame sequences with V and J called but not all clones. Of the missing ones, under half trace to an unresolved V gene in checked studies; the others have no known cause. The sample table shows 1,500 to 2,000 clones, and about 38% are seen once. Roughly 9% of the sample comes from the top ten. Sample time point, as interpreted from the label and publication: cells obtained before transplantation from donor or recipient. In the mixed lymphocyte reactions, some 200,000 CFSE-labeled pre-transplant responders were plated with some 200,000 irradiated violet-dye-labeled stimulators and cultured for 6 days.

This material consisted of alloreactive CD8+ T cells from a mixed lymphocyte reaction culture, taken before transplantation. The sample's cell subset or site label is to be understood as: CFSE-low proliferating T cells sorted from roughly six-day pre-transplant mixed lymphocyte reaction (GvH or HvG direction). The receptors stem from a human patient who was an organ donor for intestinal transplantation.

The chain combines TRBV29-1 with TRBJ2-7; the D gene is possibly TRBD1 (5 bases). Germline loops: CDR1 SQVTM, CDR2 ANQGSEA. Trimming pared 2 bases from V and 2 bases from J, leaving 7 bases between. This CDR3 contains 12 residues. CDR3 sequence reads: CSVESRAYEQYF. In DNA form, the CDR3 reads TGCAGCGTTGAATCCAGGGCCTACGAGCAGTACTTC.

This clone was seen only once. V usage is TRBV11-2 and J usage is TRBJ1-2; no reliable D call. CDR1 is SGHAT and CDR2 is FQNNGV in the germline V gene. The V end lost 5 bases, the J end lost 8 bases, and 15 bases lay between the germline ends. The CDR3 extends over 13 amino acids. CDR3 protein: CASSLGGVKGYTF. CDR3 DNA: TGTGCCAGCAGCCTAGGAGGTGTTAAAGGCTACACCTTC.

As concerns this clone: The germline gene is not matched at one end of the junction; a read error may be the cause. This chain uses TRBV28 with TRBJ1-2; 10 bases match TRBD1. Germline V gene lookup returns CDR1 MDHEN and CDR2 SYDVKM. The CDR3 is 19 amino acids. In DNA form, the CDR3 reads TGTGCCAGCAGTTTACACCTGAAGGAGACAGGGGGCGCGGAAGATGGGTACACCTTC. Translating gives CASSLHLKETGGAEDGYTF.

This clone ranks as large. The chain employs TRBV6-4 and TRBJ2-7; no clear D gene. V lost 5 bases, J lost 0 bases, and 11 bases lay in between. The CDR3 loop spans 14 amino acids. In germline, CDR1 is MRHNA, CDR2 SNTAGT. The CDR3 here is CASSHFFRSYEQYF. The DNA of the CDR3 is TGTGCCAGCAGTCACTTCTTCCGCTCCTACGAGCAGTACTTC.

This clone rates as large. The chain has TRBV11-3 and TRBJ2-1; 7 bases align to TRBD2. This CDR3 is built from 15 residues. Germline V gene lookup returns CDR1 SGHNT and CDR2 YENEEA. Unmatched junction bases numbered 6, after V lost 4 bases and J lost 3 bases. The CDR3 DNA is TGTGCCAGCAGCTCCCTAGCGGAAATCTACAATGAGCAGTTCTTC. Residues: CASSSLAEIYNEQFF.

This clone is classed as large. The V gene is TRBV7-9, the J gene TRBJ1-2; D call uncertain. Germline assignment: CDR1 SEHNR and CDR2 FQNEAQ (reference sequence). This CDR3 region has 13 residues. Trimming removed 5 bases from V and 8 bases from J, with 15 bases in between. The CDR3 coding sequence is TGTGCCAGCAGCCTAGGAGGTGTTAAAGGCTACACCTTC. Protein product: CASSLGGVKGYTF.

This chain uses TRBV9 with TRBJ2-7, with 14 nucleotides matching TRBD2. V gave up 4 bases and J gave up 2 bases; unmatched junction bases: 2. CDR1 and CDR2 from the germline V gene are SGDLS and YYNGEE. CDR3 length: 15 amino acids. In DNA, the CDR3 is TGTGCCAGCAGCCAGGGACTAGCGGGGGCCTACGAGCAGTACTTC. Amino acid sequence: CASSQGLAGAYEQYF.

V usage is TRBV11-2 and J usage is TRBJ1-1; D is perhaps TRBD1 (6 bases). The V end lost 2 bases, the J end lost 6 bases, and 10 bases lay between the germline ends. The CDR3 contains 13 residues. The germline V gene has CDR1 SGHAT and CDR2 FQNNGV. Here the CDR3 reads CASSLMGGAEAFF. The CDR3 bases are TGTGCCAGCAGCTTAATGGGGGGCGCTGAAGCTTTCTTT.

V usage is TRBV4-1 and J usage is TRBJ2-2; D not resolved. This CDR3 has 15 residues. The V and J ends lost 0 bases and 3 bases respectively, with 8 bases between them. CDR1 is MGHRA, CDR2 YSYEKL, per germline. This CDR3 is CASSQEWVDTGELFF. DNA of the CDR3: TGCGCCAGCAGCCAAGAGTGGGTAGACACCGGGGAGCTGTTTTTT.

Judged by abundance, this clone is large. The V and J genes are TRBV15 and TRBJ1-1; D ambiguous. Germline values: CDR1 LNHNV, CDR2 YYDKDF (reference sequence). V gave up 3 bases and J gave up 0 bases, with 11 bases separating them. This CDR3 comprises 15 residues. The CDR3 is CATSRSRNLNTEAFF. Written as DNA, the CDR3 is TGTGCCACCAGCAGGTCCAGAAACTTGAACACTGAAGCTTTCTTT.

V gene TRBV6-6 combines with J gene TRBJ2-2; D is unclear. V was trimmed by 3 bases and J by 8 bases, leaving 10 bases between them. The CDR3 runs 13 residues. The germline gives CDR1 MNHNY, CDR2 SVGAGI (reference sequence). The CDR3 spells CASSYSARGELFF. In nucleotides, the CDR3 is TGTGCCAGCAGTTATTCAGCTCGGGGGGAGCTGTTTTTT.

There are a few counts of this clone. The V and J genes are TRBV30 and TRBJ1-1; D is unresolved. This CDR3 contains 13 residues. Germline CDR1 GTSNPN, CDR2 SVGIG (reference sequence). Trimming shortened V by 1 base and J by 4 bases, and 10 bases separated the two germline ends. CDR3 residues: CAWSAGDSTEAFF. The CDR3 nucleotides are TGTGCCTGGAGTGCCGGGGATAGCACTGAAGCTTTCTTT. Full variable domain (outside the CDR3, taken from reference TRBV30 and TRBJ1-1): SQTIHQWPATLVQPVGSPLSLECTVEGTSNPNLYWYRQAAGRGLQLLFYSVGIGQISSEVPQNLSASRPQDRQFILSSKKLLLSDSGFYLCAWSAGDSTEAFFGQGTRLTVV.

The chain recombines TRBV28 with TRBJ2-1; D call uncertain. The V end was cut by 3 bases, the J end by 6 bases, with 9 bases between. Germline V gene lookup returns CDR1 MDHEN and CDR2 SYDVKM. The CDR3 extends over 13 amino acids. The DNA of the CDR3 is TGTGCCAGCAGTTTTAGTAGGACCAATGAGCAGTTCTTC. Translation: CASSFSRTNEQFF.

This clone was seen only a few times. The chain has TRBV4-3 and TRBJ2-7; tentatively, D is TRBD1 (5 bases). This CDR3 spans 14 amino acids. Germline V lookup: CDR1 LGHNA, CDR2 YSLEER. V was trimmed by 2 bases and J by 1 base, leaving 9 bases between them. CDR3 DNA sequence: TGCGCCAGCAGCCAATATGGGGCGTCCTACGAGCAGTACTTC. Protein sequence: CASSQYGASYEQYF.

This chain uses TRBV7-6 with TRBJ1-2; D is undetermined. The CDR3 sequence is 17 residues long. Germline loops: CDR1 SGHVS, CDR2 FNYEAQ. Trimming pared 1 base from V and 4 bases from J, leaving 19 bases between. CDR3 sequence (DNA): TGTGCCAGCAGCTTAGGGCCAGACCCATATAGTGGCTATGGCTACACCTTC. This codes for CASSLGPDPYSGYGYTF.

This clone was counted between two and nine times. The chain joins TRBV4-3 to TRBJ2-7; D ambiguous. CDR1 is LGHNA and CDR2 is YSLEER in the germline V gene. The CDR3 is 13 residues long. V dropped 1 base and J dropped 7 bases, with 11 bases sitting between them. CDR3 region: CASSQVAATEQYF. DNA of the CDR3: TGCGCCAGCAGCCAAGTTGCGGCTACAGAGCAGTACTTC.

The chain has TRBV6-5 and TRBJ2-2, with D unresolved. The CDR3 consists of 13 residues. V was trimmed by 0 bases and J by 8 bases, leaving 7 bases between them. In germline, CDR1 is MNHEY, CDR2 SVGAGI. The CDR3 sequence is CASSYSRWGELFF. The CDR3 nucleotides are TGTGCCAGCAGTTACTCCAGGTGGGGGGAGCTGTTTTTT.

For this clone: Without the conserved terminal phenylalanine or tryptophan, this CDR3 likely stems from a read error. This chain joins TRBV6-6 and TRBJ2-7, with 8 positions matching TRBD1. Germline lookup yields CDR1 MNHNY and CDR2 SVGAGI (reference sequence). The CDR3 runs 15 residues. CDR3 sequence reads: CASSYAPGGSDEQYS. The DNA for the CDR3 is TGTGCCAGCAGTTACGCACCAGGGGGCTCCGACGAGCAGTACTCC.

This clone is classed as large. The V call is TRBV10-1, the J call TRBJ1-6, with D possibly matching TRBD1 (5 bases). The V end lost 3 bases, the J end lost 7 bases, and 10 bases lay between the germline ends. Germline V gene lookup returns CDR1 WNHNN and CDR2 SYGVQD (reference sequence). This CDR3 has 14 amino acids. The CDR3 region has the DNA TGCGCCAGCAGTGAAATTGGGGGAAATTCACCCCTCCACTTT. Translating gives CASSEIGGNSPLHF.

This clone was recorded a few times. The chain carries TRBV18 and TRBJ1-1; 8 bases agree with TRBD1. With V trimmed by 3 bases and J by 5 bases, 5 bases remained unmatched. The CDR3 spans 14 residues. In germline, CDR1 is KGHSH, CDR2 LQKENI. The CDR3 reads CASSPTGGGTEAFF. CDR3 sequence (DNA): TGTGCCAGCTCACCTACAGGGGGAGGAACTGAAGCTTTCTTT.

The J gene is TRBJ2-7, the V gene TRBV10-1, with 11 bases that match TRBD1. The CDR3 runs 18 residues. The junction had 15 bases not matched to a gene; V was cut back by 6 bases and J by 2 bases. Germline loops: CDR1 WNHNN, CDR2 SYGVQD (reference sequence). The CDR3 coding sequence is TGCGCCAGCAGAGAGGGACAGGGGGACCGGATTACCCCCTACGAGCAGTACTTC. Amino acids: CASREGQGDRITPYEQYF.